The following is a TCR beta chain sequence with its context. What it recognizes is unknown. Profiled with immunoSEQ multiplex PCR; TCRdb holds only in-frame clones, not every one. Of some 73,000 clones listed, about four fifths are singletons. The sample belongs to a study of radiotherapy plus CTLA-4 blockade in lung cancer. Study at large: Of the patients, about 18% showed objective responses and about 30% attained disease control. Study findings and constraints: Strongest reported response predictors: early blood clone changes and post-radiation interferon-beta. Tumor-derived TCR clones expanded in blood after radiotherapy plus ipilimumab.

Chemo-refractory metastatic non-small-cell lung cancer patients were treated with focal radiation plus CTLA-4 blockade with ipilimumab. The CDR3 covers 13 residues. Germline-derived CDR1 and CDR2 are SGHRS and YFSETQ. The V gene lost 4 bases and the J gene lost 3 bases, with 10 bases spanning the gap. The V and J genes are TRBV5-1 and TRBJ2-5; no clear D. The clonotype was recovered from a human donor with non-small cell lung cancer who had stable disease on radiotherapy plus ipilimumab. The sequencing here drew on peripheral blood, taken from a patient treated with radiotherapy plus ipilimumab. The CDR3 here is CASSRAHEETQYF. The DNA for the CDR3 is TGCGCCAGCAGCCGAGCCCACGAAGAGACCCAGTACTTC.